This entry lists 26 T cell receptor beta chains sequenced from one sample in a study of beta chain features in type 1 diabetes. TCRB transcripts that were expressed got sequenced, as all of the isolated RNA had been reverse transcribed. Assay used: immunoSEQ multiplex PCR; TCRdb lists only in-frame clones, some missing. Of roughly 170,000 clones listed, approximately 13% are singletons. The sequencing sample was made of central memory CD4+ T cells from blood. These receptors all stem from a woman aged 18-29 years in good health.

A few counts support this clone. The CDR3 spells CASSFPGLAGLYNEQFF. The CDR3 DNA is TGTGCCAGCAGTTTCCCGGGACTAGCGGGCCTCTACAATGAGCAGTTCTTC. The V and J genes are TRBV27 and TRBJ2-1; 12 nucleotides agree with TRBD2. CDR3 size: 17 residues. The germline V gene has CDR1 MNHEY and CDR2 SMNVEV (reference sequence). V was clipped by 3 bases and J by 3 bases; unmatched bases: 6.

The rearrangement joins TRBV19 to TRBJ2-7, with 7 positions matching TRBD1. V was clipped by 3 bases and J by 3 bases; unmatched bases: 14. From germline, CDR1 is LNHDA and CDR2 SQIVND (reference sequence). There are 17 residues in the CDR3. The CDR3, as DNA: TGTGCCAGTAGTATTCTTGGGATGACAGGGACCCTCTACGAGCAGTACTTC. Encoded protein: CASSILGMTGTLYEQYF.

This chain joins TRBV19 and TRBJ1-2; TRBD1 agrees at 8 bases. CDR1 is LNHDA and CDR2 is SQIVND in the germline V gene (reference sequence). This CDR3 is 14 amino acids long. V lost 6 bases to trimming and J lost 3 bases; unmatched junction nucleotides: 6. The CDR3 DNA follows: TGTGCCAGTAGGCAGGGGGCGCGTGACTATGGCTACACCTTC. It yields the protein CASRQGARDYGYTF.

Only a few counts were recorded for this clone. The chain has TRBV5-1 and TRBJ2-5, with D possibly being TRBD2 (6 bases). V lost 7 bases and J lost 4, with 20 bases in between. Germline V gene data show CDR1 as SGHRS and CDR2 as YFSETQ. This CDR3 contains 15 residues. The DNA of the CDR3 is TGCGCCAGCTGGGCTCCTCAGGGCGGGGCAGAGACCCAGTACTTC. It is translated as CASWAPQGGAETQYF.

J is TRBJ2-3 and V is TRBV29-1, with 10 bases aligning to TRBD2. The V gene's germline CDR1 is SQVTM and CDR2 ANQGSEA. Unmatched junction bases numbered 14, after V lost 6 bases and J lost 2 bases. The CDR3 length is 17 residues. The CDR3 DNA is TGCAGCGTGGGGGTTGAAGAGCGGGAGGGCCCCACAGATACGCAGTATTTT. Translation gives CSVGVEEREGPTDTQYF.

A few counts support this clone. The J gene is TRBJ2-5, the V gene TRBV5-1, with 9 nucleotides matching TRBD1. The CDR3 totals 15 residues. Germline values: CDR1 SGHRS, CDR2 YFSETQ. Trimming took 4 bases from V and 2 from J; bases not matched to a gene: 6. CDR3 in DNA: TGCGCCAGCAGCCCGGCCGGGACAGGGCAAGAGACCCAGTACTTC. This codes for CASSPAGTGQETQYF. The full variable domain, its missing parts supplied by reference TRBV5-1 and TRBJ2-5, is KAGVTQTPRYLIKTRGQQVTLSCSPISGHRSVSWYQQTPGQGLQFLFEYFSETQRNKGNFPGRFSGRQFSNSRSEMNVSTLELGDSALYLCASSPAGTGQETQYFGPGTRLLVL.

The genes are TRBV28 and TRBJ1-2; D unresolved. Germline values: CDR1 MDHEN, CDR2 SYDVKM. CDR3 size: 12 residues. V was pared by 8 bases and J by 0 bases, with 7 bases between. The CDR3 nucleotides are TGTGCCAGCTTTATAGCTAACTATGGCTACACCTTC. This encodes CASFIANYGYTF.

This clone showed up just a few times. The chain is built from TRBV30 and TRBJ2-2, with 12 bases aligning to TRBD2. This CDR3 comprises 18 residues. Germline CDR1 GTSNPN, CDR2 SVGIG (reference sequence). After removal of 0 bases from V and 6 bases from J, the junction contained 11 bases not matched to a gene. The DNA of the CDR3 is TGTGCCTGGAGTGTACGTCTAGCGGGAGGGCCATTCTCCGGGGAGCTGTTTTTT. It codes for CAWSVRLAGGPFSGELFF.

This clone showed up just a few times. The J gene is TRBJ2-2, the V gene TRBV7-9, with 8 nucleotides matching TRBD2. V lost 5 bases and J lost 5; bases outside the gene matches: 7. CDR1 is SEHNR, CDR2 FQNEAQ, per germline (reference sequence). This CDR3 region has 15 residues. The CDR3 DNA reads TGTGCCAGCAGCCCAGCGGGAGTGGGGACCGGGGAGCTGTTTTTT. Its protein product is CASSPAGVGTGELFF.

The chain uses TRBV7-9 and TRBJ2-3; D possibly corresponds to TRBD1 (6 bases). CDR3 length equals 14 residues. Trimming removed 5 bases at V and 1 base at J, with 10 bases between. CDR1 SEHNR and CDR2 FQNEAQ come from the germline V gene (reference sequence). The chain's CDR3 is CASSSGTRTDTQYF. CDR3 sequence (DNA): TGTGCCAGCAGCAGTGGGACACGCACAGATACGCAGTATTTT.

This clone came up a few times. The CDR3 DNA follows: TGTGCCAGCAGCTTGGACAGTTTTGTCACAGATACGCAGTATTTT. Encoded protein: CASSLDSFVTDTQYF. J is TRBJ2-3 and V is TRBV11-2; tentatively, D is TRBD1 (6 bases). This CDR3 has 15 residues. V gave up 3 bases and J gave up 2 bases, with 12 bases separating them. The germline gives CDR1 SGHAT, CDR2 FQNNGV.

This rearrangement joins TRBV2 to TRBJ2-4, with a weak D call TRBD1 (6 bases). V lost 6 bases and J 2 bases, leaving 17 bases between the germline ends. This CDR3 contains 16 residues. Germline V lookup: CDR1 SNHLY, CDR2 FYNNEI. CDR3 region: CASRRGTSRSKNIQYF. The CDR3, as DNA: TGTGCCAGCAGGAGGGGGACCAGTAGATCCAAAAACATTCAGTACTTC.

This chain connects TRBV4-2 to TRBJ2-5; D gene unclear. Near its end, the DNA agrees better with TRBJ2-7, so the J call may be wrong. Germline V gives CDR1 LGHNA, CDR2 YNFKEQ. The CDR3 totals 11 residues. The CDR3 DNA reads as TGTGCCAGCAGCCTCCACTACGAGCAGTACTTC. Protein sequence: CASSLHYEQYF.

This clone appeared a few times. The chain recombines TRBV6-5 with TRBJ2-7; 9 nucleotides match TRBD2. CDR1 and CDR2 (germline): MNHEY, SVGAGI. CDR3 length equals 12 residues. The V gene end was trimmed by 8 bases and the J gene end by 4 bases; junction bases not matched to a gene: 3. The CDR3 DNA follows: TGTGCCAGCCGCGGGAGGGGGTACGAGCAGTACTTC. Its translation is CASRGRGYEQYF.

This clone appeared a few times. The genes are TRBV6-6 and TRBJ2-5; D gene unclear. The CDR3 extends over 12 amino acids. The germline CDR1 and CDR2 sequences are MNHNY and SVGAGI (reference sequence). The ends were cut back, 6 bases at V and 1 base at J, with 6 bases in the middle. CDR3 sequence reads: CASRGIQETQYF. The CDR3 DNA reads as TGTGCCAGCAGGGGCATCCAAGAGACCCAGTACTTC.

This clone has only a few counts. CDR3: CASSLGGTGLEQYF. In nucleotides, the CDR3 is TGTGCCAGCAGCCTGGGTGGGACAGGGCTCGAGCAGTACTTC. This rearrangement joins TRBV7-6 to TRBJ2-7; 9 bases agree with TRBD1. Germline V CDR1 and CDR2: SGHVS, FNYEAQ. The CDR3 sequence is 14 residues long. V was clipped by 5 bases and J by 6 bases; unmatched bases: 8.

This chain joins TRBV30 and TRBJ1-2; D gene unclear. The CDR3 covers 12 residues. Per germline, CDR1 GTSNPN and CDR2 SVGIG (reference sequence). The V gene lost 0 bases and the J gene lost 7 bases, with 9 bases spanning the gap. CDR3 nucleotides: TGTGCCTGGAGTGTTCTGGGGAGTGGCTACACCTTC. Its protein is CAWSVLGSGYTF.

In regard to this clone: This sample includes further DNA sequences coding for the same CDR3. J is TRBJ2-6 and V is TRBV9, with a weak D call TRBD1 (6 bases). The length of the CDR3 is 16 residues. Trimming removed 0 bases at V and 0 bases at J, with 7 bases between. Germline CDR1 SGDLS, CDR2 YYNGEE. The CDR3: CASSVGDISGANVLTF. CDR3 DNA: TGTGCCAGCAGCGTAGGGGACATCTCTGGGGCCAACGTCCTGACTTTC. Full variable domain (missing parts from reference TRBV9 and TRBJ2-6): DSGVTQTPKHLITATGQRVTLRCSPRSGDLSVYWYQQSLDQGLQFLIQYYNGEERAKGNILERFSAQQFPDLHSELNLSSLELGDSALYFCASSVGDISGANVLTFGAGSRLTVL.

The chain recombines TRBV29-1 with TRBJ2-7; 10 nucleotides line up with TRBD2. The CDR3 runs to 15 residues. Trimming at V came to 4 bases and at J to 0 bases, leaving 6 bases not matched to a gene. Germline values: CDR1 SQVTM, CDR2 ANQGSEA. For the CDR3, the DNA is TGCAGCGTTGTTAGGACTAGCGGTAACTCCTACGAGCAGTACTTC. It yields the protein CSVVRTSGNSYEQYF.

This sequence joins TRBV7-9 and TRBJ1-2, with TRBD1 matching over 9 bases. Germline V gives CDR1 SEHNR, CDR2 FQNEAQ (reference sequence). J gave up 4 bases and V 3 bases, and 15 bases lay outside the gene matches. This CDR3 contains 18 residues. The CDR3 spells CASSFSETGTGNGYGYTF. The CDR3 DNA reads TGTGCCAGCAGCTTCTCAGAGACCGGGACAGGGAATGGCTATGGCTACACCTTC.

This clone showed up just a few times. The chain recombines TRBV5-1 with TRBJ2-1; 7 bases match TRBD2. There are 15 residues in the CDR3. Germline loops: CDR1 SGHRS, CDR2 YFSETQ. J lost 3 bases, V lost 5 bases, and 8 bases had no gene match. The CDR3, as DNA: TGCGCCAGCAGTCCTAGCGGTTATATCTACAATGAGCAGTTCTTC. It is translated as CASSPSGYIYNEQFF.

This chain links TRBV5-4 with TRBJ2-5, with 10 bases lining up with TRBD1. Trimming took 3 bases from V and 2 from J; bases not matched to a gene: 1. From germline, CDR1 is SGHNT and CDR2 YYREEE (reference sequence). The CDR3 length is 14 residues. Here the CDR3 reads CASSSGQGQETQYF. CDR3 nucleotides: TGTGCCAGCAGCTCGGGACAGGGGCAAGAGACCCAGTACTTC.

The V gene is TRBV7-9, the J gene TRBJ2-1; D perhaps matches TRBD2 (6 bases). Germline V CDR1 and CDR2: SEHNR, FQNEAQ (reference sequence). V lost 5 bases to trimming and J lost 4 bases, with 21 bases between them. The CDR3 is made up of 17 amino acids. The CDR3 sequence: CASSPGRNAAGYNEQFF. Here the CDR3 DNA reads TGTGCCAGCAGCCCGGGACGGAACGCTGCGGGATACAATGAGCAGTTCTTC.

The CDR3 reads CAWNTAGTGYGYTF. Here the CDR3 DNA reads TGTGCCTGGAACACTGCCGGGACAGGGTATGGCTACACCTTC. The chain employs TRBV30 and TRBJ1-2, with 9 bases identical to TRBD1. The V segment lost 4 bases and the J segment 5 bases; nucleotides outside the gene matches: 8. Germline V CDR1 and CDR2: GTSNPN, SVGIG (reference sequence). The CDR3 spans 14 residues.

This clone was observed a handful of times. The DNA of the CDR3 is TGCAGCGTTAGGACAGCGGGAGGCGAGCAGTACTTC. Its translation: CSVRTAGGEQYF. V usage is TRBV29-1 and J usage is TRBJ2-7; TRBD2 aligns across 9 bases. V gave up 5 bases and J gave up 6 bases; unmatched junction bases: 5. CDR3 length equals 12 residues. Per the germline V gene, CDR1 is SQVTM and CDR2 is ANQGSEA.

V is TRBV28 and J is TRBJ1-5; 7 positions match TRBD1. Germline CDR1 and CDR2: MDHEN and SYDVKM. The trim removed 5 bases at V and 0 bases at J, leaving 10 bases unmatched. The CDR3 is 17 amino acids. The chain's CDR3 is CASSPSTGAASNQPQHF. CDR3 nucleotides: TGTGCCAGCAGTCCTTCTACAGGGGCGGCTAGCAATCAGCCCCAGCATTTT.